One sample yielded the 28 T cell receptor beta chains listed below, sequenced in a study of cytomegalovirus exposure and HLA in healthy donors. Primers included in the PCR were 60 Vbeta and 13 Jbeta primers. The method was immunoSEQ multiplex PCR; TCRdb's version includes in-frame clones alone and lacks a portion of them. The sample contains about 99,000 clones, roughly 70% of which appear only once. Sequencing was done on a sample of PBMCs. These receptors were collected from a woman in her 50s in good health and CMV-seronegative.

In regard to this clone: Relative to the germline gene, one junction end is altered; a read error may explain this. This rearrangement joins TRBV7-7 to TRBJ2-2; 9 bases are shared with TRBD1. From germline, CDR1 is SSHAT and CDR2 FNYEAQ (reference sequence). This CDR3 comprises 14 residues. The CDR3 spells CASRQGVNTGELFF. The CDR3 region has the DNA TGTGCTAGCAGACAGGGGGTGAACACCGGGGAGCTGTTTTTT.

The chain combines TRBV9 with TRBJ2-7, with a possible D match to TRBD2 (6 bases). This CDR3 is built from 14 residues. V was pared by 3 bases and J by 3 bases, with 13 bases between. Germline values: CDR1 SGDLS, CDR2 YYNGEE. The CDR3 region has the DNA TGTGCCAGCAGCGCCGCCGGGGGAGTCTACGAGCAGTACTTC. Translation: CASSAAGGVYEQYF. Together with reference TRBV9 and TRBJ2-7, the CDR3 gives the full variable domain: DSGVTQTPKHLITATGQRVTLRCSPRSGDLSVYWYQQSLDQGLQFLIQYYNGEERAKGNILERFSAQQFPDLHSELNLSSLELGDSALYFCASSAAGGVYEQYFGPGTRLTVT.

This rearrangement joins TRBV5-1 to TRBJ2-3; 9 bases align to TRBD2. This CDR3 is built from 15 residues. V shed 4 bases, J shed 1 base, and the junction held 4 bases outside the gene matches. CDR1 is SGHRS, CDR2 YFSETQ, per germline. The CDR3 DNA sequence: TGCGCCAGCAGCACTAGCGGGCCTCGCACAGATACGCAGTATTTT. It yields the protein CASSTSGPRTDTQYF.

The rearrangement uses TRBV4-2 and TRBJ2-7, with 7 bases aligning to TRBD1. CDR3 length: 14 residues. Germline lookup yields CDR1 LGHNA and CDR2 YNFKEQ. Trimming cost V 2 bases and J 2 bases; bases outside gene matches: 3. The chain's CDR3 is CASSQQTGPYEQYF. CDR3 DNA sequence: TGTGCCAGCAGCCAACAGACAGGGCCCTACGAGCAGTACTTC.

In its sample, this clone was seen a few times. This chain connects TRBV5-1 to TRBJ1-2, with D tentatively TRBD1 (6 bases). Germline lookup yields CDR1 SGHRS and CDR2 YFSETQ. Trimming took 1 base from V and 4 from J, leaving 11 bases between them. This CDR3 is 14 amino acids long. The CDR3 is CASSLFSDSYGYTF. The CDR3 DNA follows: TGCGCCAGCAGCTTGTTTTCGGACAGCTATGGCTACACCTTC.

V is TRBV4-3 and J is TRBJ1-5; no clear D gene. This CDR3 has 14 amino acids. V was trimmed by 6 bases and J by 9 bases, leaving 18 bases between them. CDR1 and CDR2 (germline): LGHNA, YSLEER. The CDR3, as DNA: TGCGCCAGCAGGGCAGGCTTAATGGTTGGGCCCCAGCATTTT. This codes for CASRAGLMVGPQHF.

The chain couples TRBV30 to TRBJ2-5, with D perhaps matching TRBD1 (5 bases). The CDR3 length is 12 residues. V lost 1 base and J lost 3, with 6 bases in between. Germline loops: CDR1 GTSNPN, CDR2 SVGIG (reference sequence). CDR3 nucleotide sequence: TGTGCCTGGAGTGGCAGGGAAGAGACCCAGTACTTC. This gives the protein CAWSGREETQYF.

V gene TRBV7-9 combines with J gene TRBJ2-7; D is unclear. The CDR3 is 15 amino acids. CDR1 and CDR2 from the germline V gene are SEHNR and FQNEAQ (reference sequence). Trimming removed 5 bases from V and 2 bases from J, with 16 bases in between. CDR3 sequence reads: CASSPNLPNTYEQYF. The CDR3 nucleotides read TGTGCCAGCAGCCCGAACCTCCCCAACACCTACGAGCAGTACTTC.

The rearrangement links TRBV15 to TRBJ2-3; no clear D gene. CDR3 length: 14 residues. V lost 1 base, J lost 1 base, and 6 bases lay in between. The germline gives CDR1 LNHNV, CDR2 YYDKDF (reference sequence). CDR3 nucleotide sequence: TGTGCCACCAGCAGAGTTGTCGGCACAGATACGCAGTATTTT. As protein: CATSRVVGTDTQYF.

This chain connects TRBV6-5 to TRBJ2-2, with D perhaps matching TRBD2 (6 bases). V gave up 6 bases and J gave up 0 bases, with 8 bases separating them. CDR1 and CDR2 (germline): MNHEY, SVGAGI. This CDR3 comprises 14 residues. The CDR3 nucleotides read TGTGCCAGCAGGGGACTTGCGAACACCGGGGAGCTGTTTTTT. This gives the protein CASRGLANTGELFF.

The V call is TRBV28, the J call TRBJ2-7, with 9 bases lining up with TRBD1. The CDR3 is 15 residues long. The germline CDR1 and CDR2 sequences are MDHEN and SYDVKM. The junction had 5 bases not matched to a gene; V was cut back by 3 bases and J by 2 bases. The CDR3 DNA is TGTGCCAGCAGTTTTGGCGGGACAGGGACCTACGAGCAGTACTTC. This translates into CASSFGGTGTYEQYF.

This chain links TRBV27 with TRBJ1-1; tentatively, D is TRBD1 (6 bases). In germline, CDR1 is MNHEY, CDR2 SMNVEV (reference sequence). Trimming removed 3 bases at V and 0 bases at J, with 8 bases between. The CDR3 is 14 residues long. The CDR3 nucleotides read TGTGCCAGCAGTTTTGGGGGCATGAACACTGAAGCTTTCTTT. As protein: CASSFGGMNTEAFF.

J is TRBJ2-7 and V is TRBV7-2; 9 nucleotides match TRBD2. In germline, CDR1 is SGHTA, CDR2 FQGNSA. This CDR3 has 15 amino acids. V shed 1 base and J 7 bases; nucleotides not matched to a gene: 8. The CDR3 loop is CASSLGSAGGREQYF. Here the CDR3 DNA reads TGTGCCAGCAGCTTAGGCTCGGCGGGGGGGCGGGAGCAGTACTTC. The whole variable domain, filled in from reference TRBV7-2 and TRBJ2-7, reads GAGVSQSPSNKVTEKGKDVELRCDPISGHTALYWYRQSLGQGLEFLIYFQGNSAPDKSGLPSDRFSAERTGGSVSTLTIQRTQQEDSAVYLCASSLGSAGGREQYFGPGTRLTVT.

The rearrangement joins TRBV7-6 to TRBJ2-3; a possible D gene is TRBD2 (6 bases). Germline CDR1 reads SGHVS; CDR2 reads FNYEAQ. Trimming cost V 3 bases and J 1 base, with 8 bases left between them. The CDR3 is 14 residues long. DNA of the CDR3: TGTGCCAGCAGCTTTGGGGAGGGCACAGATACGCAGTATTTT. Its translation: CASSFGEGTDTQYF. Full variable domain (rest looked up from reference TRBV7-6 and TRBJ2-3): GAGVSQSPRYKVTKRGQDVALRCDPISGHVSLYWYRQALGQGPEFLTYFNYEAQQDKSGLPNDRFSAERPEGSISTLTIQRTEQRDSAMYRCASSFGEGTDTQYFGPGTRLTVL.

A single count supports this clone. The V gene is TRBV7-8, the J gene TRBJ2-3; no firm D call. The V gene's germline CDR1 is SGHVS and CDR2 FQNEAQ. Trimming removed 1 base at V and 0 bases at J, with 11 bases between. This CDR3 contains 16 residues. This CDR3 is CASSLGWRSSTDTQYF. The CDR3 DNA follows: TGTGCCAGCAGCTTAGGTTGGCGGTCTAGCACAGATACGCAGTATTTT.

V is TRBV4-2 and J is TRBJ2-7; TRBD2 might be the D (6 bases). There are 16 residues in the CDR3. CDR1 is LGHNA and CDR2 is YNFKEQ in the germline V gene. Trimming left V 3 bases short and J 2 bases short, with 17 bases between. The CDR3 region has the DNA TGTGCCAGCAGCCAGCCCGGGGGAGACTTCACCTACGAGCAGTACTTC. This sequence encodes CASSQPGGDFTYEQYF.

The gene calls are TRBV4-2 and TRBJ2-7, with D maybe TRBD1 (6 bases). V was shortened by 3 bases and J by 5 bases, with 17 bases between the two germline ends. Germline CDR1 LGHNA, CDR2 YNFKEQ. There are 15 residues in the CDR3. The CDR3 DNA sequence: TGTGCCAGCAGCCAGCAGGGGTTGTTTGGGGACGAGCAGTACTTC. Amino acid sequence: CASSQQGLFGDEQYF.

The chain carries TRBV10-3 and TRBJ1-1; the D gene is possibly TRBD1 (6 bases). This CDR3 has 13 amino acids. Germline CDR1 reads ENHRY; CDR2 reads SYGVKD. Deletions cut 6 bases from V and 10 bases from J, with 18 bases between. CDR3 nucleotides: TGTGCCATCAGGGGAACAGGGATTGAGGGAGCTTTCTTT. Translation: CAIRGTGIEGAFF.

The chain carries TRBV6-5 and TRBJ1-2; 8 bases map to TRBD1. The V gene's germline CDR1 is MNHEY and CDR2 SVGAGI. Trimming removed 4 bases from V and 6 bases from J; junction bases left unmatched: 7. The CDR3 is 14 amino acids. The CDR3 sequence: CASSSKQGADGYTF. As DNA, the CDR3 is TGTGCCAGCAGTTCTAAGCAGGGGGCCGATGGCTACACCTTC.

This chain joins TRBV4-3 and TRBJ2-7; TRBD2 matches 8 bases. Per germline, CDR1 LGHNA and CDR2 YSLEER. V shed 0 bases, J shed 5 bases, and the junction held 9 bases outside the gene matches. The CDR3 is made up of 16 amino acids. CDR3 sequence reads: CASSQDRSREGHEQYF. CDR3 bases: TGCGCCAGCAGCCAAGATAGGTCACGGGAGGGCCACGAGCAGTACTTC.

This chain uses TRBV29-1 with TRBJ2-5, with 9 bases fitting TRBD2. The J call may be incorrect, as the DNA end agrees better with TRBJ2-7. The CDR3 consists of 15 residues. Germline-derived CDR1 and CDR2 are SQVTM and ANQGSEA. CDR3 protein: CSVELTSGLIYEQYF. CDR3 bases: TGCAGCGTTGAACTCACTAGCGGGCTGATCTACGAGCAGTACTTC.

This clone is a singleton in its sample. This chain joins TRBV4-2 and TRBJ2-1, with TRBD2 matching 10 bases. The CDR3 has 14 residues. V gave up 5 bases and J gave up 4 bases; unmatched junction bases: 2. CDR1 is LGHNA and CDR2 is YNFKEQ in the germline V gene. The CDR3 region is CASSVLAGYNEQFF. The CDR3 DNA is TGTGCCAGCAGCGTACTAGCGGGATACAATGAGCAGTTCTTC.

A few counts support this clone. CDR3 sequence (DNA): TGTGCCAGCTCAGGGGGGCAGGGGGTCTCACCCCTCCACTTT. Protein sequence: CASSGGQGVSPLHF. The V and J genes are TRBV18 and TRBJ1-6, with 7 bases aligning to TRBD1. Looked up from germline, CDR1 is KGHSH and CDR2 is LQKENI. V was pared by 5 bases and J by 10 bases, with 8 bases of the junction left unmatched. The CDR3 is made up of 14 amino acids.

This clone was counted a single time. The gene calls are TRBV10-2 and TRBJ1-1; D is uncertain. Germline V lookup: CDR1 WSHSY, CDR2 SAAADI. Between the trimmed V and J ends, which lost 6 bases and 0 bases, there was a span of 11 bases. The CDR3 has 14 residues. As DNA, the CDR3 is TGCGCCAGCAGCGTGGCAGGTTTGAACACTGAAGCTTTCTTT. Its protein is CASSVAGLNTEAFF.

J is TRBJ2-7 and V is TRBV11-3; the D is unclear. V shed 5 bases and J shed 1 base, with 12 bases lying between them. Germline values: CDR1 SGHNT, CDR2 YENEEA. The CDR3 sequence is 14 residues long. The CDR3 nucleotides are TGTGCCAGCAGCGTGACACGGAATTCCTACGAGCAGTACTTC. This codes for CASSVTRNSYEQYF.

The V gene is TRBV28, the J gene TRBJ2-7; unclear D gene. This CDR3 is built from 13 residues. V lost 3 bases and J lost 0, with 6 bases in between. Germline V gene lookup returns CDR1 MDHEN and CDR2 SYDVKM. The CDR3 nucleotides read TGTGCCAGCAGTTTTTCGAGCTCCTACGAGCAGTACTTC. Residues: CASSFSSSYEQYF.

V gene TRBV9 combines with J gene TRBJ2-3; 8 positions agree with TRBD2. Per the germline V gene, CDR1 is SGDLS and CDR2 is YYNGEE. V gave up 2 bases and J gave up 2 bases; unmatched junction bases: 16. The CDR3 runs to 19 residues. The CDR3: CASSVLEGPTSGYTDTQYF. CDR3 DNA sequence: TGTGCCAGCAGCGTGTTAGAGGGACCAACTAGCGGCTACACAGATACGCAGTATTTT.

This chain links TRBV6-1 with TRBJ1-2, with TRBD1 matching over 7 bases. The CDR3 length is 13 residues. V lost 3 bases, J lost 6 bases, and 4 bases stayed unmatched. Germline V gives CDR1 MNHNS, CDR2 SASEGT. CDR3 in DNA: TGTGCCAGCAGTGAGGAGGGGGCACATGGCTACACCTTC. Protein product: CASSEEGAHGYTF.